The next 8 T cell receptor beta chains were all read from a single sample in a study of OX40 agonist ivuxolimab in advanced cancers. The data were produced by immunoSEQ multiplex PCR, yet TCRdb's version contains in-frame clones alone and is incomplete. The repertoire holds over 80,000 clones, with about 85% as singletons. This sample comprised CD4+ or CD8+ T cells sorted from blood, obtained in a trial of the OX40 agonist ivuxolimab. The receptors were gathered from an adult with an advanced solid tumor such as melanoma, head and neck, liver or kidney cancer.

This chain joins TRBV2 and TRBJ1-5; D gene uncertain. Trimming removed 5 bases from V and 5 bases from J, with 7 bases in between. The germline V gene encodes CDR1 SNHLY and CDR2 FYNNEI. The CDR3 covers 12 residues. This CDR3 is CASSFDYQPQHF. The CDR3 DNA reads as TGTGCCAGCAGTTTCGACTATCAGCCCCAGCATTTT. Full variable domain (outside the CDR3, taken from reference TRBV2 and TRBJ1-5): EPEVTQTPSHQVTQMGQEVILRCVPISNHLYFYWYRQILGQKVEFLVSFYNNEISEKSEIFDDQFSVERPDGSNFTLKIRSTKLEDSAMYFCASSFDYQPQHFGDGTRLSIL.

This clone was detected many times. The rearrangement uses TRBV9 and TRBJ1-3; tentative D call: TRBD1 (5 bases). The CDR3 totals 14 residues. CDR1 is SGDLS and CDR2 is YYNGEE in the germline V gene. The V gene lost 4 bases and the J gene lost 0 bases, with 8 bases spanning the gap. The CDR3 nucleotides read TGTGCCAGCAGCATCGACAGCTCTGGAAACACCATATATTTT. This codes for CASSIDSSGNTIYF.

This clone occurred once. The rearrangement links TRBV29-1 to TRBJ2-5; D is unresolved. Looked up from germline, CDR1 is SQVTM and CDR2 is ANQGSEA. The V and J ends lost 1 base and 6 bases respectively, with 9 bases between them. This CDR3 has 12 residues. In nucleotides, the CDR3 is TGCAGCGTTGAAGTGGGAAGGCAGACCCAGTACTTC. Residues: CSVEVGRQTQYF.

Written as DNA, the CDR3 is TGTGCCAGCTCACCACCGGCCGCGGAAACTGAAGCTTTCTTT. It codes for CASSPPAAETEAFF. J is TRBJ1-1 and V is TRBV18; D not certain. Trimming left V 0 bases short and J 5 bases short, with 10 bases between. This CDR3 region has 14 residues. The V gene's germline CDR1 is KGHSH and CDR2 LQKENI.

V and J are TRBV5-1 and TRBJ2-3; no clear D gene. The CDR3 spans 14 residues. V dropped 0 bases and J dropped 1 base, with 6 bases sitting between them. Germline V gene lookup returns CDR1 SGHRS and CDR2 YFSETQ. The CDR3 region has the DNA TGCGCCAGCAGCTTGGGGACGGGCACAGATACGCAGTATTTT. It yields the protein CASSLGTGTDTQYF.

A single count supports this clone. The chain couples TRBV11-1 to TRBJ1-1; tentative D call: TRBD1 (6 bases). The germline V gene has CDR1 SGHAT and CDR2 FQDESV (reference sequence). The V and J ends lost 5 bases and 5 bases respectively, with 15 bases between them. The CDR3 runs 14 residues. Written as DNA, the CDR3 is TGTGCCAGCAGCCCAGACGGGGGCAGGACTGAAGCTTTCTTT. Translated: CASSPDGGRTEAFF.

This chain joins TRBV5-6 and TRBJ2-1, with TRBD2 matching 13 bases. This CDR3 spans 15 amino acids. Looked up from germline, CDR1 is SGHDT and CDR2 is YYEEEE. The V gene end was trimmed by 3 bases and the J gene end by 7 bases; junction bases not matched to a gene: 4. Here the CDR3 reads CASSSGLAGRNEQFF. CDR3 sequence (DNA): TGTGCCAGCAGCTCGGGACTAGCGGGAAGGAATGAGCAGTTCTTC.

The chain couples TRBV30 to TRBJ1-2; D is possibly TRBD1 (5 bases). V was cut by 5 bases and J by 2 bases, with 21 bases left in between. This CDR3 spans 16 amino acids. The germline CDR1 and CDR2 sequences are GTSNPN and SVGIG (reference sequence). CDR3 amino acids: CAWSPPAGPTNYGYTF. CDR3 nucleotides: TGTGCCTGGTCCCCCCCCGCAGGGCCCACCAACTATGGCTACACCTTC. The full variable domain, rest sourced from reference TRBV30 and TRBJ1-2, is SQTIHQWPATLVQPVGSPLSLECTVEGTSNPNLYWYRQAAGRGLQLLFYSVGIGQISSEVPQNLSASRPQDRQFILSSKKLLLSDSGFYLCAWSPPAGPTNYGYTFGSGTRLTVV.